Listed below are T cell receptor beta chains from one sample, sequenced in a study of OX40 agonist ivuxolimab in advanced cancers. This table comes from immunoSEQ multiplex PCR, and its TCRdb copy is limited to in-frame clones, with some not included. This sample has fewer than 90,000 clones, with roughly 88% found just once. Specimen: CD4+ or CD8+ T cells sorted from blood, collected in a trial of the OX40 agonist ivuxolimab. The source of these receptors is an adult with an advanced solid tumor such as melanoma, head and neck, liver or kidney cancer. The conserved cysteine and the conserved F or W are not part of the CDR3 here. The D gene is left open where the match is weak.

TRBV12-5,TRBJ2-1,TRBD2,ASGLSGRSSYNEQF
TRBV4-2,TRBJ2-5,TRBD1,ASSRGQGKETQY
TRBV27,TRBJ2-7,.,ASSPRTYYEQY
TRBV4-3,TRBJ1-5,.,ASSQDRGFSGPQH
TRBV6-1,TRBJ2-2,.,ASSGRWDTGELF
TRBV5-6,TRBJ2-7,TRBD1,ASSLIGTDSYEQY
TRBV25-1,TRBJ2-1,.,ASSDQGLEQF
TRBV6-6,TRBJ1-3,TRBD1,ASSVIPGQERNTIY
TRBV7-2,TRBJ1-4,TRBD1,ASSLGTGTNEKLF
TRBV5-5,.,TRBD1,ASRPGTGNHEQY
TRBV30,TRBJ1-4,TRBD1,AWSDQGAGNEKLF
TRBV5-1,TRBJ2-7,.,ASSSGQTSSYEQY
TRBV9,TRBJ2-3,.,ASSVGADTQY
TRBV20-1,TRBJ2-7,.,SAGRYEQY
TRBV6-5,TRBJ2-7,.,ASSPRESSYEQY
TRBV18,TRBJ1-3,.,ASSPPSGYGNTIY
TRBV15,TRBJ2-7,.,ATSGYPGQRSSYEQY
TRBV19,TRBJ2-2,.,ASSIWLATGELF
TRBV7-9,TRBJ2-2,.,ASYQTGPPGELF
TRBV4-3,TRBJ2-7,TRBD1,ASSQSAGTGGHEQY
TRBV28,TRBJ1-5,.,ASSFSQPQH
TRBV25-1,TRBJ2-7,TRBD1,ASRGTGLNEQY
TRBV6-4,TRBJ1-1,.,ASSWEMNTEAF
TRBV5-6,TRBJ1-5,.,ASSLGGYSNQPQH
TRBV11-2,TRBJ2-5,.,ASSEGLKETQY
TRBV25-1,TRBJ1-2,.,ASSAPPGQTSGYT
TRBV6-5,TRBJ2-1,TRBD2,ASSYRLADNEQF
TRBV25-1,TRBJ1-1,.,ASSEFGGWRAF
TRBV2,TRBJ2-1,.,ASSEIGVQF
TRBV5-1,TRBJ2-3,TRBD2,ASSFPSGSTDTQY
TRBV15,TRBJ2-3,.,ATSRARGWTDTQY
TRBV7-2,TRBJ2-3,TRBD2,AVTGASGPHAADTQY
TRBV1,TRBJ1-1,.,TSSRPGQGDEAF
TRBV27,TRBJ1-5,.,ASSLGAARSQPQH
TRBV7-2,TRBJ2-5,.,ASSLDGYGAQY
TRBV5-6,TRBJ1-6,TRBD1,ASSSGQPNSPLH
TRBV15,TRBJ1-5,.,ATWTDGEGNQPQH
TRBV7-9,TRBJ2-5,.,ASSYPGPRRETQY